This T cell receptor (beta chain) originates from a study of T-cell memory formation after mild COVID-19. Constant-segment primers served in 5'RACE that generated TCR alpha and TCR beta cDNA libraries bearing sample barcodes and UMIs. Via MiXCR, TCRdb re-called the 5' RACE reads, giving one row per CDR3 protein. The table has under 650,000 distinct CDR3 sequences, about a sixth seen once. Study-wide results and caveats: Memory cells collected pre-infection included some clones that later responded, suggesting cross-reactive memory joined. Clones shrinking between day 15 and 85 showed a balanced CD4/CD8 split, and those that grew later tilted toward CD4+. Largely, contracting CD4+ clones fell within CM and EM, and contracting CD8+ clones within EMRA.

On this clonotype: Its antigen is not identified. One end of the junction is discordant with germline, which a read error may explain.

CDR1 is MNHEY and CDR2 is SVGEGT in the germline V gene. This CDR3 has 13 amino acids. Material for sequencing was PBMCs or a T cell subset sorted from them (not recorded which). This sequence originates from an adult woman who had mild COVID-19 (a few samples of this study predate the infection). Cell type and time point are not known. The chain joins TRBV6-2 or TRBV6-3 to TRBJ1-2, with a weak D call TRBD1 (5 bases). CDR3 residues: CASSRDGNYGYTF. DNA of the CDR3: TGCGCCAGCAGCCGGGACGGCAACTATGGCTACACCTTC.